This TCR beta chain was recorded in a study of T-cell reconstitution after alpha-beta-depleted transplantation in children. Findings and limits, study-wide: At the one-year point after transplant, T-cell counts and TCRbeta diversity were found to come mostly from T cells that had been newly produced. Certain patients had high TCRbeta diversity at day 60, and it came from recipient T cells and thymic progenitors that survived. Reportedly, only several hundred clones from non-depleted graft cells drove alpha-beta T-cell counts at about two months.

V was clipped by 4 bases and J by 6 bases; unmatched bases: 7. The CDR3 has 14 residues. Per germline, CDR1 SEHNR and CDR2 FQNEAQ (reference sequence). Comments on this clonotype: The antigen is undetermined.

TCRbeta library construction was performed incorporating unique molecular identifiers. Using its own MiXCR run on the PCR reads, TCRdb lists one record per CDR3 protein. The repertoire holds around 800,000 distinct CDR3 sequences, around 15% seen once, with approximately 4.5% in the top ten. The sample in question was PBMCs, mostly from graft donor cells, obtained 360 days after TCRalphabeta/CD19-depleted stem cell transplant. The source is a male patient aged 10 to 17 who had a stem cell transplant for acute lymphoblastic leukemia, so the T cells may come from the graft donor. This chain links TRBV7-9 with TRBJ1-2; TRBD1 aligns across 8 bases. Here the CDR3 DNA reads TGTGCCAGCAGCTCAGGGGGCGCGGGAGATGGCTACACCTTC. Amino acid sequence: CASSSGGAGDGYTF.